A single TCR beta chain is shown here with its context. This clonotype was observed a few times. Its antigen is not yet known. Base quality data are lacking; no much larger clone is found one base away. Library preparation employed PCR. DNA from cultured CD4+ T cells was subjected to TCR sequencing with the Oncomine TCR Beta short-read assay at the Johns Hopkins FTIC core. Genomic DNA was extracted from the cultured CD4+ T cells with the QIAamp micro DNA kit. Oncomine TCR Beta libraries from cultured CD4+ T cells were pooled using unique dual indexes and sequenced on an Illumina iSeq 100. The study's own analysis went as follows. Non-productive sequences were removed, and CDR3s that did not start with C, did not end with F or W, or were shorter than 7 amino acids were discarded. Antigen-specific clonotypes were identified with the MANAFEST web application by comparing peptide-stimulated wells with reference and other culture wells. An FDR below 0.05, an odds ratio above 5, and a productive frequency above 0.1% in at least two of three replicate wells were required for clones to be considered positive. A clonotype was classed as cross-reactive if the clonotype showed significant expansion both in SARS-CoV-2 spike wells and in at least one common cold coronavirus spike condition. Similarity between CDR3 sequences was evaluated in R version 3.6.1 using Levenshtein distances (stringdist) and unrooted phylogenetic trees (ape). In-frame beta chains were kept once TCRdb had trimmed the public reads at Q25 with fastp and called clones with MiXCR. Rows with one shared CDR3 protein collapse into an entry with the most common genes and DNA. These V and J calls are TCRdb output, not the study's own analysis. Within this sample are 6,500 to 10,000 distinct CDR3 sequences, with approximately 51% of them counted one time only. Around 15% of the sample is held by the ten biggest clonotypes.

In light of the paper, this sample's treatment or condition label describes: roughly 11-day PBMC culture with coronavirus spike peptide pools or control peptides (ViraFEST assay). CD4+ T cells from unexposed donors were collected before the COVID-19 pandemic (2011-2018). The ViraFEST assay, used in the study, expanded antigen-specific T cells with peptide pools and then identified the expanded clonotypes through TCR sequencing. Two million PBMCs per well were cultured in IMDM with approximately 4.9% human AB serum and 7.5 to 10 IU/ml IL-2, plus 10 ug/ml peptide pools. On days 3 and 7, half of the culture medium was replaced with fresh IL-2-containing medium. After 10 to 11 days of culture, CD4+ T cells were isolated by negative selection using the EasySep CD4+ T cell isolation kit. As cell number allowed, CD4+ T cells from unexposed donors were tested for reactivity to SARS-CoV-2 S and N and to four common cold coronavirus spike pools. Ficoll-Paque Plus gradient centrifugation was used to isolate PBMCs from whole blood, and the isolated PBMCs were then either used fresh or cryopreserved at -140C. Triplicate wells were generally used for each culture condition. The leukapheresis product for the unexposed donors was obtained through commercial purchase.

In the germline V gene (reference sequence), CDR1 corresponds to DFQATT and CDR2 to SNEGSKA. Reading from cysteine to phenylalanine, the CDR3 counts 13 amino acids. Only CDR3 DNA remains: 39 bases, in frame from the first base. V gives up 5 bases and J gives up 1 base, and the segment between their germline ends measures 9 bases. The sample comes from a study of vaccination and CD4 T cells after COVID-19 (dated 2022 in TCRdb). Broadly, across the study: The convalescent cohort comprised six males and four females, including two Hispanic individuals, seven Caucasians, two Asians and one multiracial person. Each participant got two doses of either the Pfizer-BioNTech BNT162b2 vaccine (n=8) or the Moderna mRNA-1273 vaccine (n=2). Post-COVID blood samples were collected from convalescent patients a median of about 92 days after diagnosis, with a range of roughly 35 to 180 days. The time from the second vaccine dose to post-vaccine blood sampling had a median of around 72 days and ranged from 14 to 241 days. Overlapping spike peptide pools from SARS-CoV-2 and from the common cold coronaviruses HCoV-NL63, HCoV-OC43 and HCoV-229E were used as culture stimuli. In control cultures, a CEFX viral epitope pool was used as positive control, an HIV-1 Nef peptide pool was used as negative control, or no peptide was added. The spike-specific CD4+ TCR repertoire was compared before and after mRNA vaccination in over 9 COVID-19 convalescent patients and a handful of infection-naive healthy vaccine recipients. In an earlier paper using these donors, memory CD4+ T cell crossreactivity between SARS-CoV-2 and common cold coronavirus spike proteins was assessed at the TCR clonotype level.

The paper as a whole reports these results and caveats: An increase in the median number of SARS-CoV-2-reactive clonotypes from 20 to 25 after infection to a few dozen after vaccination was observed, but the change was not found to be significant. Of the vaccine-specific clones found in convalescent patients, nearly all (304 of 307) were mono-reactive for SARS-CoV-2 spike instead of being cross-reactive with common cold coronaviruses. The study included relatively few convalescent patients and did not analyze early timepoints after natural infection. Among convalescent patients, a median about 86% of the SARS-CoV-2-reactive clones seen after vaccination appeared only after vaccination, which suggests priming specific to the vaccine.

The sequence links TRBV20-1 to TRBJ1-5, with no confidently assigned D gene. The TCR originated in a human donor in good health. The sequencing input was CD4+ T cells from blood, cultured in vitro. The CDR3 protein: CSAYVGSNQPQHF. The nucleotide sequence is given as TGCAGTGCTTACGTGGGGAGCAATCAGCCCCAGCATTTT.